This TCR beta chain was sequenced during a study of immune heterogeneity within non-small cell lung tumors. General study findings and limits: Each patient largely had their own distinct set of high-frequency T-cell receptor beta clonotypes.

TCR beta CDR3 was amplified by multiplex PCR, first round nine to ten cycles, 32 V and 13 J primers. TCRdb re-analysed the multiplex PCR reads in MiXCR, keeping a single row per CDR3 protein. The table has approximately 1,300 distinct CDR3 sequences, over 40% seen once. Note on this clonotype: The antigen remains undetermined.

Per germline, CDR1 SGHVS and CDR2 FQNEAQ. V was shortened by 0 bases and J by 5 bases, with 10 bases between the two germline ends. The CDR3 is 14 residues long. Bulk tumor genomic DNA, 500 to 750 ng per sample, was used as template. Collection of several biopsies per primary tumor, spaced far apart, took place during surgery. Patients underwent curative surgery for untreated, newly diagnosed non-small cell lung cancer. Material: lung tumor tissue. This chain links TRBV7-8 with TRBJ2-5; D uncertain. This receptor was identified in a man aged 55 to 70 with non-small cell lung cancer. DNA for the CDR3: TGTGCCAGCAGCTTAGCGGTGGAGCATGAGACCCAGTACTTC. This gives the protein CASSLAVEHETQYF.